These 27 T cell receptor beta chains were sequenced from one sample in a study of persistence of HIV-infected CD4 T cells. Their antigen targets remain unknown. Sequencing used immunoSEQ version 4 in survey mode. This table comes from immunoSEQ multiplex PCR, and its TCRdb copy is limited to in-frame clones, with some not included. This table has under 40,000 clones, around 70% appearing once. Overlapping HIV-1 Gag 15-mer peptides at approximately 0.96 ug per peptide per mL were used. Responding CD4+ T cells were sorted by upregulation of both CD40 ligand and CD69. This specimen consisted of CD4+ T cells sorted from PBMCs after approximately 19-hour stimulation, obtained from a patient who received antiretroviral therapy. The source of these receptors is an adult man with HIV who was CMV-seropositive.

There are a few counts of this clone. The V call is TRBV6-6, the J call TRBJ1-2; D is undetermined. This CDR3 has 12 residues. Trimming stripped 6 bases from V and 2 bases from J, with 7 bases between. Germline loops: CDR1 MNHNY, CDR2 SVGAGI (reference sequence). This chain's CDR3 is CASSKENYGYTF. DNA of the CDR3: TGTGCCAGCAGCAAGGAAAACTATGGCTACACCTTC.

The genes are TRBV19 and TRBJ2-1; 10 bases agree with TRBD2. Germline assignment: CDR1 LNHDA and CDR2 SQIVND (reference sequence). There are 15 residues in the CDR3. V shed 5 bases and J 7 bases; nucleotides not matched to a gene: 8. CDR3 in DNA: TGTGCCAGTAGTGGGGGACTAGCGCTCTGGAATGAGCAGTTCTTC. It yields the protein CASSGGLALWNEQFF.

The chain carries TRBV7-6 and TRBJ2-1; 7 nucleotides align to TRBD2. With V trimmed by 9 bases and J by 10 bases, 18 bases remained unmatched. The CDR3 contains 15 residues. CDR1 is SGHVS and CDR2 is FNYEAQ in the germline V gene. CDR3 in amino acids: CARGGRAGPGKEQFF. The CDR3 bases are TGTGCCAGGGGAGGGAGAGCGGGCCCGGGAAAAGAGCAGTTCTTC.

In this sample, this clone turned up once. The chain is built from TRBV7-9 and TRBJ1-2, with D hard to call. Germline values: CDR1 SEHNR, CDR2 FQNEAQ (reference sequence). This CDR3 is built from 14 residues. Trimming took 2 bases from V and 13 from J, leaving 20 bases between them. The CDR3 DNA follows: TGTGCCAGCAGCTTAAACAGCGATAGTTCGTCTTGCACCTTC. Translation: CASSLNSDSSSCTF.

The chain carries TRBV27 and TRBJ1-1; D may be TRBD1 (6 bases). The CDR3 consists of 14 residues. V was cut by 8 bases and J by 10 bases, with 23 bases left in between. Germline CDR1 and CDR2: MNHEY and SMNVEV (reference sequence). CDR3 sequence: CASRSTDLTGRAFF. CDR3 coding DNA: TGTGCCAGCCGATCGACAGACCTGACAGGTCGAGCTTTCTTT.

This chain uses TRBV2 with TRBJ1-6; 9 nucleotides align to TRBD1. Germline values: CDR1 SNHLY, CDR2 FYNNEI. The trim removed 7 bases at V and 7 bases at J, leaving 5 bases unmatched. The CDR3 has 14 amino acids. The CDR3 nucleotides are TGTGCCAGCAAGCCCGGGACAGGGAATTCACCCCTCCACTTT. Its translation: CASKPGTGNSPLHF. The whole variable domain, remainder taken from reference TRBV2 and TRBJ1-6, is EPEVTQTPSHQVTQMGQEVILRCVPISNHLYFYWYRQILGQKVEFLVSFYNNEISEKSEIFDDQFSVERPDGSNFTLKIRSTKLEDSAMYFCASKPGTGNSPLHFGNGTRLTVT.

This chain connects TRBV9 to TRBJ1-2, with no clear D. Deletions cut 0 bases from V and 5 bases from J, with 14 bases between. Germline V lookup: CDR1 SGDLS, CDR2 YYNGEE. This CDR3 is built from 15 residues. The CDR3 spells CASSVAGEASYGYTF. The CDR3, as DNA: TGTGCCAGCAGCGTAGCGGGAGAGGCGTCGTATGGCTACACCTTC.

J is TRBJ2-6 and V is TRBV28; D may match TRBD1 or TRBD2 (5 bases each). This CDR3 contains 17 residues. The germline V gene has CDR1 MDHEN and CDR2 SYDVKM. The V end was cut by 3 bases, the J end by 2 bases, with 14 bases between. The CDR3 region is CASSFFPQGAGANVLTF. CDR3 DNA: TGTGCCAGCAGTTTCTTCCCCCAGGGAGCTGGGGCCAACGTCCTGACTTTC.

The chain employs TRBV19 and TRBJ2-3; TRBD1 matches at 9 bases. This CDR3 has 17 residues. CDR1 and CDR2 from the germline V gene are LNHDA and SQIVND (reference sequence). With 4 bases clipped from V and 3 bases from J, the junction kept 11 bases outside the gene matches. The CDR3 loop is CASSNYLGQGRTDTQYF. As DNA, the CDR3 is TGTGCCAGTAGTAATTATCTCGGACAGGGGAGGACAGATACGCAGTATTTT.

This clone was seen more than once but under ten times. The rearrangement links TRBV6-1 to TRBJ2-1; no reliable D call. The germline gives CDR1 MNHNS, CDR2 SASEGT. The CDR3 is made up of 13 amino acids. V lost 5 bases to trimming and J lost 5 bases, with 10 bases between them. The CDR3 coding sequence is TGTGCCAGCAGTTGGAACCAAAACAATGAGCAGTTCTTC. Translating it yields CASSWNQNNEQFF.

This chain connects TRBV7-9 to TRBJ2-7, with D hard to call. Germline lookup yields CDR1 SEHNR and CDR2 FQNEAQ (reference sequence). V was pared by 5 bases and J by 2 bases, with 13 bases between. The CDR3 is 14 amino acids. CDR3 DNA sequence: TGTGCCAGCAGCCAAGCTTCGGGCGCCTACGAGCAGTACTTC. Amino acid sequence: CASSQASGAYEQYF.

The chain has TRBV3-1 (or the pseudogene TRBV3-2) and TRBJ2-7; D is possibly TRBD1 or TRBD2 (5 bases each). Germline CDR1 reads LGHDT; CDR2 reads YNNKEL (reference sequence). This CDR3 spans 15 amino acids. Trimming shortened V by 0 bases and J by 4 bases, and 13 bases separated the two germline ends. The CDR3 loop reads CASSQDPGPSYEQYF. As DNA, the CDR3 is TGTGCCAGCAGCCAAGATCCGGGACCTTCTTACGAGCAGTACTTC.

The V call is TRBV5-4, the J call TRBJ1-1; 8 bases map to TRBD1. The V segment lost 5 bases and the J segment 8 bases; nucleotides outside the gene matches: 8. CDR3 length: 13 residues. Germline lookup yields CDR1 SGHNT and CDR2 YYREEE (reference sequence). The CDR3 here is CASSSIYRGEAFF. The CDR3 DNA reads as TGTGCCAGCAGTTCGATCTACAGGGGGGAAGCTTTCTTT.

V is TRBV6-5 and J is TRBJ2-1, with D unresolved. V was pared by 6 bases and J by 0 bases, with 12 bases between. The CDR3 covers 15 residues. The V gene's germline CDR1 is MNHEY and CDR2 SVGAGI. In DNA form, the CDR3 reads TGTGCCAGCAGCAGAGCTGGGATCTCCTACAATGAGCAGTTCTTC. Encoded protein: CASSRAGISYNEQFF.

This chain uses TRBV4-1 with TRBJ1-1; D gene unclear. The V gene lost 1 base and the J gene lost 1 base, with 13 bases spanning the gap. The CDR3 spans 16 residues. Germline loops: CDR1 MGHRA, CDR2 YSYEKL. In DNA form, the CDR3 reads TGCGCCAGCAGCCAAGTGCAAGGGCCCCCGAACACTGAAGCTTTCTTT. Translated, it gives CASSQVQGPPNTEAFF.

This chain links TRBV25-1 with TRBJ1-6, with unresolved D. Germline lookup yields CDR1 MGHDK and CDR2 SYGVNS. The CDR3 has 15 residues. V lost 3 bases to trimming and J lost 4 bases, with 10 bases between them. Written as DNA, the CDR3 is TGTGCCAGCAGTGACCGCCCCGGGTATAATTCACCCCTCCACTTT. It specifies CASSDRPGYNSPLHF. Based on the CDR3 plus reference TRBV25-1 and TRBJ1-6, the full variable domain is EADIYQTPRYLVIGTGKKITLECSQTMGHDKMYWYQQDPGMELHLIHYSYGVNSTEKGDLSSESTVSRIRTEHFPLTLESARPSHTSQYLCASSDRPGYNSPLHFGNGTRLTVT.

This clone was counted a single time. The CDR3 region has the DNA TGTGCCAGCTCAGCCGGGACAGGGGGCGGAAACACCATATATTTT. This sequence encodes CASSAGTGGGNTIYF. The V and J genes are TRBV18 and TRBJ1-3; 12 bases line up with TRBD1. Germline V gene lookup returns CDR1 KGHSH and CDR2 LQKENI. Trimming cost V 5 bases and J 4 bases; bases outside gene matches: 3. There are 15 residues in the CDR3.

The V call is TRBV29-1, the J call TRBJ1-1, with D unclear. V was clipped by 5 bases and J by 1 base, with 8 bases between them. The CDR3 contains 12 residues. CDR1 is SQVTM, CDR2 ANQGSEA, per germline. The CDR3 region is CSVRFGNTEAFF. In DNA, the CDR3 is TGCAGCGTTAGATTCGGGAACACTGAAGCTTTCTTT.

This clone was counted between two and nine times. This chain links TRBV24-1 with TRBJ1-5; 9 positions match TRBD1. This CDR3 is 16 amino acids long. The V gene end was trimmed by 9 bases and the J gene end by 1 base; junction bases not matched to a gene: 9. Germline values: CDR1 KGHDR, CDR2 SFDVKD. In nucleotides, the CDR3 is TGTGCCACCTCGCACGGGACAGGGTCAAGCAATCAGCCCCAGCATTTT. It encodes CATSHGTGSSNQPQHF.

The chain couples TRBV19 to TRBJ1-2; 7 bases are shared with TRBD1. This CDR3 contains 14 residues. Germline loops: CDR1 LNHDA, CDR2 SQIVND (reference sequence). Losses at the gene ends were 5 bases for V and 8 bases for J; bases not matched to a gene: 11. The CDR3: CASSPRGLEEGYTF. CDR3 DNA sequence: TGTGCCAGTAGTCCGAGGGGGCTTGAAGAGGGCTACACCTTC.

This clone has a single count. The chain joins TRBV27 to TRBJ1-5; 8 bases align to TRBD1. In germline, CDR1 is MNHEY, CDR2 SMNVEV (reference sequence). The CDR3 loop spans 15 amino acids. V lost 4 bases and J lost 5; bases outside the gene matches: 7. The CDR3 nucleotides are TGTGCCAGCAGTTCTTGGACAGGGAGAGATCAGCCCCAGCATTTT. This codes for CASSSWTGRDQPQHF.

The V gene is TRBV5-1, the J gene TRBJ2-7; no clear D gene. CDR3 size: 13 residues. CDR1 is SGHRS and CDR2 is YFSETQ in the germline V gene. Between the trimmed V and J ends, which lost 2 bases and 6 bases, there was a span of 12 bases. CDR3 protein: CASSLPELTEQYF. The CDR3 DNA reads TGCGCCAGCAGCTTACCGGAGCTTACCGAGCAGTACTTC.

This CDR3 is CASSISESWSQPQHF. The CDR3 bases are TGTGCCAGTAGTATTAGTGAATCTTGGAGTCAGCCCCAGCATTTT. The gene calls are TRBV19 and TRBJ1-5; D gene ambiguous. Germline CDR1 LNHDA, CDR2 SQIVND (reference sequence). This CDR3 spans 15 amino acids. V was shortened by 3 bases and J by 6 bases, with 15 bases between the two germline ends.

This rearrangement joins TRBV6-5 to TRBJ1-1; TRBD1 aligns across 8 bases. Germline CDR1 MNHEY, CDR2 SVGAGI. Losses at the gene ends were 8 bases for V and 5 bases for J; bases not matched to a gene: 10. This CDR3 region has 14 residues. CDR3: CASAKDRAMTEAFF. The CDR3 DNA reads TGTGCCAGCGCTAAGGACAGGGCCATGACTGAAGCTTTCTTT.

V gene TRBV24-1 combines with J gene TRBJ1-3; the D is unclear. Trimming removed 0 bases at V and 4 bases at J, with 3 bases between. Germline V lookup: CDR1 KGHDR, CDR2 SFDVKD. The CDR3 runs 13 residues. The CDR3 DNA reads as TGTGCCACCAGTGATTTGAGGGGAAACACCATATATTTT. This codes for CATSDLRGNTIYF.

The V and J genes are TRBV7-8 and TRBJ1-6, with D unclear. CDR3 length: 14 amino acids. Trimming left V 5 bases short and J 9 bases short, with 14 bases between. Germline V gene sequence: CDR1 SGHVS, CDR2 FQNEAQ. CDR3 nucleotides: TGTGCCAGCAGCACCGACCAAGGCGGTTCACCCCTCCACTTT. Residues: CASSTDQGGSPLHF. The complete variable domain, with remaining parts taken from reference TRBV7-8 and TRBJ1-6, reads GAGVSQSPRYKVAKRGQDVALRCDPISGHVSLFWYQQALGQGPEFLTYFQNEAQLDKSGLPSDRFFAERPEGSVSTLKIQRTQQEDSAVYLCASSTDQGGSPLHFGNGTRLTVT.

V and J are TRBV2 and TRBJ1-5; D gene unclear. Trimming stripped 4 bases from V and 3 bases from J, with 10 bases between. This CDR3 spans 14 amino acids. Germline V CDR1 and CDR2: SNHLY, FYNNEI. The DNA for the CDR3 is TGTGCCAGCAGTGTAGGTGTATCCAATCAGCCCCAGCATTTT. Its protein product is CASSVGVSNQPQHF.